Presented here are 25 T cell receptor beta chains from one specimen sequenced in a study of blood T cells in healthy people across ages (dated by TCRdb to 2014 to 2015). Libraries were built with 5' RACE. The sequencer was an Illumina HiSeq 2500. A second about 7 to 11 cycle PCR used a sample-barcoded 5' primer and a J-beta primer mix. The public reads were reprocessed in TCRdb via fastp at Q25 and MiXCR, keeping in-frame beta chains. Here each entry gathers all rows of one CDR3 protein and keeps the most common genes and DNA. This sample comprises more than 800,000 distinct CDR3 sequences, about 28% of them detected only once. Of the sample, roughly a sixth is held by the ten largest clones. Sequenced input: blood. Receptors were obtained from a woman of 80 years or more in good health.

Here the CDR3 reads CASSYAGPKNIQYF. The CDR3 coding sequence is TGTGCCAGCAGTTACGCGGGACCCAAAAACATTCAGTACTTC. The chain links TRBV6-5 to TRBJ2-4, with D possibly matching TRBD2 (6 bases). Trimming removed 2 bases at V and 2 bases at J, with 7 bases between. This CDR3 comprises 14 residues. Germline V CDR1 and CDR2: MNHEY, SVGAGI.

This clonotype was detected only a few times. The chain carries TRBV19 and TRBJ1-5; 10 bases align to TRBD1. The CDR3 covers 14 residues. The J segment lost 6 bases and the V segment lost 9 bases, leaving 8 bases of the junction unmatched. The germline gives CDR1 LNHDA, CDR2 SQIVND (reference sequence). The CDR3: CASNDRGHGQPQHF. CDR3 DNA sequence: TGTGCCAGCAATGACAGGGGGCACGGTCAGCCCCAGCATTTT.

CDR3 DNA: TGTGCCAGCTCACCTGCCGGGTTCAACTATGGCTACACCTTC. Its protein product is CASSPAGFNYGYTF. The gene calls are TRBV18 and TRBJ1-2; D call uncertain. Germline assignment: CDR1 KGHSH and CDR2 LQKENI. V was pared by 3 bases and J by 2 bases, with 10 bases between. The CDR3 spans 14 residues.

To note about this clonotype: An end of the junction does not agree with germline; a read error may underlie this. V and J are TRBV6-5 and TRBJ1-4; D possibly corresponds to TRBD1 (6 bases). CDR1 is MNHEY and CDR2 is SVGAGI in the germline V gene. This CDR3 region has 12 residues. The CDR3 nucleotides read TGTGCCAGCAGAACAACGGGACAAAAGCTGTTTTTT. This codes for CASRTTGQKLFF.

This clonotype was observed at least ten times. The rearrangement joins TRBV7-2 to TRBJ2-1; D remains unclear. This CDR3 has 16 amino acids. V shed 3 bases and J shed 0 bases, with 12 bases lying between them. Germline lookup yields CDR1 SGHTA and CDR2 FQGNSA. This chain's CDR3 is CASSFYPGSSYNEQFF. The CDR3, as DNA: TGTGCCAGCAGCTTTTATCCTGGAAGCTCCTACAATGAGCAGTTCTTC.

This clonotype has ten or more counts. The chain carries TRBV20-1 and TRBJ2-7; 9 nucleotides align to TRBD1. The germline V gene encodes CDR1 DFQATT and CDR2 SNEGSKA (reference sequence). V gave up 7 bases and J gave up 5 bases; unmatched junction bases: 6. This CDR3 has 12 residues. The DNA for the CDR3 is TGCAGTGTTGGACAGGGGTCCCACGAGCAGTACTTC. This sequence encodes CSVGQGSHEQYF.

The chain recombines TRBV5-1 with TRBJ2-7; D uncertain. CDR1 SGHRS and CDR2 YFSETQ come from the germline V gene. The CDR3 extends over 14 amino acids. The V and J ends lost 0 bases and 0 bases respectively, with 7 bases between them. The CDR3: CASSLAVVSYEQYF. CDR3 DNA: TGCGCCAGCAGCTTGGCTGTAGTCTCCTACGAGCAGTACTTC.

V and J are TRBV5-1 and TRBJ1-6; TRBD1 might be the D (5 bases). The germline gives CDR1 SGHRS, CDR2 YFSETQ. The CDR3 contains 15 residues. The V and J ends lost 6 bases and 0 bases respectively, with 10 bases between them. DNA of the CDR3: TGCGCCAGCAACTCGGGGCGCTCCTATAATTCACCCCTCCACTTT. It translates to CASNSGRSYNSPLHF.

This clonotype was seen ten or more times. J is TRBJ2-1 and V is TRBV7-9, with TRBD2 matching 8 bases. Germline assignment: CDR1 SEHNR and CDR2 FQNEAQ (reference sequence). The CDR3 runs to 12 residues. The V segment lost 8 bases and the J segment 5 bases; nucleotides outside the gene matches: 2. CDR3 loop: CASAGLDNEQFF. CDR3 sequence (DNA): TGTGCCAGCGCGGGACTAGACAATGAGCAGTTCTTC.

V and J are TRBV10-3 and TRBJ2-1; TRBD1 aligns across 7 bases. V was clipped by 4 bases and J by 6 bases; unmatched bases: 9. CDR1 is ENHRY, CDR2 SYGVKD, per germline. CDR3 length: 15 residues. The CDR3 reads CAISGRQGTPNEQFF. In DNA form, the CDR3 reads TGTGCCATCAGTGGCCGACAGGGCACTCCCAATGAGCAGTTCTTC.

The V call is TRBV6-2 or TRBV6-3, the J call TRBJ2-2; possible D gene TRBD1, 5 bases. The CDR3 extends over 12 amino acids. V was pared by 10 bases and J by 6 bases, with 12 bases between. The germline V gene encodes CDR1 MNHEY and CDR2 SVGEGT. Here the CDR3 reads CATRMGPGELFF. In DNA, the CDR3 is TGTGCCACCAGGATGGGGCCCGGGGAGCTGTTTTTT.

This clonotype occurred many times. The chain is built from TRBV9 and TRBJ2-6; unclear D gene. The CDR3 length is 15 residues. With 0 bases removed from V and 0 bases from J, the gap between germline ends came to 4 bases. CDR1 and CDR2 from the germline V gene are SGDLS and YYNGEE. CDR3 sequence (DNA): TGTGCCAGCAGCGTAGCCCTCTCTGGGGCCAACGTCCTGACTTTC. This encodes CASSVALSGANVLTF. Based on the CDR3 plus reference TRBV9 and TRBJ2-6, the full variable domain is DSGVTQTPKHLITATGQRVTLRCSPRSGDLSVYWYQQSLDQGLQFLIQYYNGEERAKGNILERFSAQQFPDLHSELNLSSLELGDSALYFCASSVALSGANVLTFGAGSRLTVL.

The chain couples TRBV28 to TRBJ1-1, with D unclear. Trimming removed 6 bases from V and 2 bases from J, with 19 bases in between. The CDR3 spans 16 residues. CDR1 is MDHEN and CDR2 is SYDVKM in the germline V gene. The CDR3 protein is CASSKNGVQVNTEAFF. CDR3 sequence (DNA): TGTGCCAGCAGCAAGAACGGGGTGCAAGTTAACACTGAAGCTTTCTTT.

This clonotype was observed at least ten times. The chain carries TRBV3-1 and TRBJ2-5, with TRBD1 matching 7 bases. Germline V gene lookup returns CDR1 LGHDT and CDR2 YNNKEL (reference sequence). The CDR3 spans 14 residues. The ends lost 3 bases at V and 8 bases at J; junction bases unmatched: 9. The CDR3 nucleotides are TGTGCCAGCAGCCACCCCCAGCGGACAGGAACCCAGTACTTC. Amino acids: CASSHPQRTGTQYF.

As concerns this clonotype: No conserved phenylalanine or tryptophan is present at the end of the CDR3, so a read error is the likely explanation. The V gene is TRBV28, the J gene TRBJ2-5, with D possibly matching TRBD2 (5 bases). Germline V gives CDR1 MDHEN, CDR2 SYDVKM. The CDR3 covers 14 residues. Trimming took off 3 bases at V and 1 base at J, with 9 bases between the two ends. The CDR3 DNA reads as TGTGCCAGCAGTTTCGTAGCGACCCAAGAGACCCAGTACGTC. Translating gives CASSFVATQETQYV.

This clonotype came up many times. The V call is TRBV7-9, the J call TRBJ2-1; the D gene could be TRBD1 or TRBD2 (6 bases each). The germline gives CDR1 SEHNR, CDR2 FQNEAQ (reference sequence). The germline V and J ends were trimmed by 5 bases and 0 bases, with 20 bases remaining between them. The CDR3 extends over 18 amino acids. The chain's CDR3 is CASSKLGGITSSYNEQFF. The CDR3 DNA is TGTGCCAGCAGCAAGTTGGGGGGCATCACTAGCTCCTACAATGAGCAGTTCTTC. Full variable domain (missing parts from reference TRBV7-9 and TRBJ2-1): DTGVSQNPRHKITKRGQNVTFRCDPISEHNRLYWYRQTLGQGPEFLTYFQNEAQLEKSRLLSDRFSAERPKGSFSTLEIQRTEQGDSAMYLCASSKLGGITSSYNEQFFGPGTRLTVL.

As concerns this clonotype: A single base separates this from a much larger clone, so it may be a read error. This chain uses TRBV5-1 with TRBJ2-1; no definite D call. CDR3 size: 14 residues. V was shortened by 3 bases and J by 5 bases, with 12 bases between the two germline ends. Germline CDR1 is SGHRS and CDR2 is YFSETQ. In DNA, the CDR3 is TGCGCCAGCAGCTGGGCGGATGGTCACAATGAGCAGTTCTTC. This translates into CASSWADGHNEQFF.

This clonotype showed up many times. CDR3 in amino acids: CASSWPGQGIYEQYF. Here the CDR3 DNA reads TGTGCCAGCAGCTGGCCGGGACAGGGGATCTACGAGCAGTACTTC. This chain uses TRBV5-5 with TRBJ2-7; 10 positions agree with TRBD1. J gave up 3 bases and V 3 bases, and 6 bases lay outside the gene matches. CDR1 SGHKS and CDR2 YYEKEE come from the germline V gene (reference sequence). The CDR3 runs 15 residues.

The chain employs TRBV6-5 and TRBJ2-1; TRBD2 might be the D (5 bases). V lost 4 bases and J 4 bases, leaving 14 bases between the germline ends. CDR3 size: 15 residues. The germline CDR1 and CDR2 sequences are MNHEY and SVGAGI. CDR3 amino acids: CASSSQRSVYNEQFF. The CDR3 DNA reads TGTGCCAGCAGTTCCCAGCGGTCGGTTTACAATGAGCAGTTCTTC.

The CDR3 DNA follows: TGCAGTGCACTCCTGGGACAGATCTACAATGAGCAGTACTTC. It specifies CSALLGQIYNEQYF. The rearrangement uses TRBV20-1 and TRBJ2-1, with TRBD1 identical over 7 bases. TRBJ2-7 matches the DNA end more closely, so the J call is doubtful. The germline V gene has CDR1 DFQATT and CDR2 SNEGSKA (reference sequence). This CDR3 is built from 14 residues.

The sample holds a few counts of this clonotype. The chain employs TRBV6-2 or TRBV6-3 and TRBJ2-7; no reliable D call. The CDR3 has 14 residues. Trimming took off 7 bases at V and 3 bases at J, with 16 bases between the two ends. Germline V gene sequence: CDR1 MNHEY, CDR2 SVGEGT. The CDR3 nucleotides are TGTGCCAGCATCGACCCCGGGTTTAGCTACGAGCAGTACTTC. This sequence encodes CASIDPGFSYEQYF.

Concerning this clonotype itself: This may arise from a read error, as a much more abundant clone is one base away. The chain carries TRBV4-2 and TRBJ2-7; possible D gene TRBD2, 6 bases. The CDR3 covers 16 residues. V shed 0 bases and J shed 2 bases, with 14 bases lying between them. CDR1 is LGHNA and CDR2 is YNFKEQ in the germline V gene. The chain's CDR3 is CASSQEESGVTYEQYF. The CDR3 nucleotides read TGTGCCAGCAGCCAAGAGGAGTCGGGGGTCACCTACGAGCAGTACTTC.

A few counts support this clonotype. A read error may explain this, as a much larger clone is one base away. The chain joins TRBV6-2 or TRBV6-3 to TRBJ1-2; D unresolved. Trimming pared 0 bases from V and 6 bases from J, leaving 14 bases between. The CDR3 extends over 15 amino acids. Germline values: CDR1 MNHEY, CDR2 SVGEGT. CDR3 region: CASSYSDPRVDGYTF. In DNA, the CDR3 is TGTGCCAGCAGTTACTCGGACCCTAGAGTGGATGGCTACACCTTC.

The chain joins TRBV30 to TRBJ1-5; TRBD1 might be the D (6 bases). This CDR3 spans 13 amino acids. V lost 0 bases and J lost 6, with 9 bases in between. The germline gives CDR1 GTSNPN, CDR2 SVGIG (reference sequence). CDR3 coding DNA: TGTGCCTGGAGTGTACAGGGTTTTCAGCCCCAGCATTTT. This encodes CAWSVQGFQPQHF.

V and J are TRBV6-5 and TRBJ2-2; TRBD2 agrees at 10 bases. Losses at the gene ends were 5 bases for V and 5 bases for J; bases not matched to a gene: 8. Germline V gives CDR1 MNHEY, CDR2 SVGAGI. The CDR3 runs 16 residues. The CDR3 is CASSPSGGAGTGELFF. The CDR3 DNA reads TGTGCCAGCAGTCCCAGCGGGGGGGCGGGAACCGGGGAGCTGTTTTTT.